This passage covers 14 T cell receptor beta chains from one sample sequenced in a study of blood T cell repertoires in COVID-19. TCRdb's copy holds only in-frame clones and misses some; the assay was immunoSEQ multiplex PCR. The sample lists under 450,000 clones; 88% were seen once. The specimen was peripheral blood. These receptors were collected from a woman between 45 and 65 years old with COVID-19, enrolled during active disease.

The rearrangement links TRBV7-9 to TRBJ2-2; 12 bases match TRBD2. There are 18 residues in the CDR3. Germline lookup yields CDR1 SEHNR and CDR2 FQNEAQ (reference sequence). V shed 5 bases, J shed 0 bases, and the junction held 7 bases outside the gene matches. CDR3 DNA: TGTGCCAGCAGCCCAATGACTAGCGGGGGAACGAACACCGGGGAGCTGTTTTTT. This sequence encodes CASSPMTSGGTNTGELFF.

Turning to this clone: The identical CDR3 is also encoded by other nucleotide sequences in the sample. The chain links TRBV5-1 to TRBJ1-2, with 8 bases that match TRBD1. Per the germline V gene, CDR1 is SGHRS and CDR2 is YFSETQ. This CDR3 region has 14 residues. With V trimmed by 0 bases and J by 2 bases, 0 bases remained unmatched. The CDR3 loop is CASSLGQGNYGYTF. CDR3 DNA sequence: TGCGCCAGCAGCTTGGGACAGGGGAACTATGGCTACACCTTC.

The V call is TRBV4-2, the J call TRBJ2-7, with D unclear. V was clipped by 2 bases and J by 0 bases, with 8 bases between them. The CDR3 has 14 residues. Germline V gene data show CDR1 as LGHNA and CDR2 as YNFKEQ. The CDR3 DNA sequence: TGTGCCAGCAGCCAAACCAGTAACTCCTACGAGCAGTACTTC. Translating it yields CASSQTSNSYEQYF.

V usage is TRBV6-5 and J usage is TRBJ1-1, with D possibly TRBD1 on 5 matching bases. V was shortened by 2 bases and J by 3 bases, with 7 bases between the two germline ends. Germline V lookup: CDR1 MNHEY, CDR2 SVGAGI. The CDR3 covers 13 residues. CDR3 loop: CASSYDRHTEAFF. CDR3 bases: TGTGCCAGCAGTTACGACAGACACACTGAAGCTTTCTTT.

V is TRBV4-1 and J is TRBJ1-5; possible D gene TRBD1, 5 bases. Deletions cut 0 bases from V and 7 bases from J, with 13 bases between. CDR3 length equals 15 residues. The V gene's germline CDR1 is MGHRA and CDR2 YSYEKL. In DNA, the CDR3 is TGCGCCAGCAGCCAAGATAGGTCCGGGGGACAGCCCCAGCATTTT. This translates into CASSQDRSGGQPQHF.

The table lists this clone with a few counts. The CDR3 region is CASMGDRDQPQHF. For the CDR3, the DNA is TGTGCCAGCATGGGGGACAGGGATCAGCCCCAGCATTTT. The V gene is TRBV2, the J gene TRBJ1-5; 9 nucleotides align to TRBD1. With 7 bases clipped from V and 5 bases from J, the junction kept 3 bases outside the gene matches. Germline V gives CDR1 SNHLY, CDR2 FYNNEI. CDR3 size: 13 residues.

There are a few counts of this clone. The genes are TRBV25-1 and TRBJ1-1; D gene uncertain. The CDR3 sequence is 13 residues long. V lost 6 bases, J lost 4 bases, and 12 bases lay in between. Germline V lookup: CDR1 MGHDK, CDR2 SYGVNS. CDR3 in DNA: TGTGCCAGCAGCGAAACCTCGGGCACTGAAGCTTTCTTT. Amino acids: CASSETSGTEAFF.

The rearrangement links TRBV2 to TRBJ1-6; TRBD1 aligns across 7 bases. The V segment lost 6 bases and the J segment 5 bases; nucleotides outside the gene matches: 7. CDR3 size: 15 residues. CDR1 and CDR2 from the germline V gene are SNHLY and FYNNEI. The CDR3 DNA sequence: TGTGCCAGCAGGGCCGGGACAGTCGATAATTCACCCCTCCACTTT. It encodes CASRAGTVDNSPLHF. The entire variable domain, with the rest obtained from reference TRBV2 and TRBJ1-6, is as follows: EPEVTQTPSHQVTQMGQEVILRCVPISNHLYFYWYRQILGQKVEFLVSFYNNEISEKSEIFDDQFSVERPDGSNFTLKIRSTKLEDSAMYFCASRAGTVDNSPLHFGNGTRLTVT.

This clone occurred a few times. The chain is built from TRBV2 and TRBJ2-7; 11 bases agree with TRBD2. This CDR3 region has 15 residues. Germline CDR1 and CDR2: SNHLY and FYNNEI. The V gene end was trimmed by 8 bases and the J gene end by 0 bases; junction bases not matched to a gene: 6. The CDR3 nucleotides are TGTGCCAGCGCATCTAGCGGGGGGTTCTCCTACGAGCAGTACTTC. Protein: CASASSGGFSYEQYF.

In DNA, the CDR3 is TGCGCCAGCAGATACGGACAGGAGATAGGGACTGAAGCTTTCTTT. Protein sequence: CASRYGQEIGTEAFF. V is TRBV5-1 and J is TRBJ1-1; 7 positions match TRBD1. J lost 5 bases, V lost 5 bases, and 12 bases had no gene match. The CDR3 contains 15 residues. CDR1 is SGHRS, CDR2 YFSETQ, per germline.

The chain links TRBV9 to TRBJ1-2; TRBD1 agrees at 9 bases. Germline V gives CDR1 SGDLS, CDR2 YYNGEE. Germline trimming cut 1 base from V and 6 bases from J; bases unmatched to any gene: 7. CDR3 length equals 15 residues. This chain's CDR3 is CASSVTTGTGNGYTF. CDR3 sequence (DNA): TGTGCCAGCAGCGTAACCACCGGGACAGGGAATGGCTACACCTTC. Supplemented by reference TRBV9 and TRBJ1-2, the full variable domain reads DSGVTQTPKHLITATGQRVTLRCSPRSGDLSVYWYQQSLDQGLQFLIQYYNGEERAKGNILERFSAQQFPDLHSELNLSSLELGDSALYFCASSVTTGTGNGYTFGSGTRLTVV.

The chain employs TRBV9 and TRBJ2-5, with D possibly matching TRBD1 (6 bases). Trimming pared 0 bases from V and 2 bases from J, leaving 14 bases between. This CDR3 is built from 16 residues. CDR1 is SGDLS and CDR2 is YYNGEE in the germline V gene. This CDR3 reads CASSVDGGQNQETQYF. CDR3 bases: TGTGCCAGCAGCGTAGATGGGGGCCAAAATCAAGAGACCCAGTACTTC.

The chain links TRBV18 to TRBJ2-2; D call uncertain. The CDR3 has 18 residues. Trimming removed 3 bases at V and 0 bases at J, with 17 bases between. The germline CDR1 and CDR2 sequences are KGHSH and LQKENI. In DNA form, the CDR3 reads TGTGCCAGCTCACCTATCGACAATTGGATCGCGAACACCGGGGAGCTGTTTTTT. It encodes CASSPIDNWIANTGELFF.

The CDR3 bases are TGTGCCAGCAACCACCTTCAGGGGCCCCTCCGCCGCCAGCCCCAGCATTTT. It is translated as CASNHLQGPLRRQPQHF. The rearrangement joins TRBV21-1 to TRBJ1-5; the table gives TRBD1 as D, unverified against the DNA. TRBV21-1 is annotated as a pseudogene. CDR3 length: 17 amino acids.